Shown below are 24 T cell receptor beta chains from a single sample sequenced in a study of post-analysis software for immune sequencing data. Overall study results and limits: Patients carried roughly 5 TRBV segments more frequently than controls did, and TRBV5-6, TRBV5-1 and TRBV20-1 were among them.

Their specific antigens are unknown. TCR beta cDNA libraries had unique molecular identifiers. TCRdb re-called the PCR reads with MiXCR, one entry per CDR3 protein. The repertoire has around 440,000 distinct CDR3 sequences, around 40% of them found once; the top ten carry around 10%. Sequences were obtained from blood. The receptors originated from a girl aged 5-17 years with multiple sclerosis.

This clonotype was counted a few times. This sequence joins TRBV11-2 and TRBJ2-3; weak D call: TRBD1 (6 bases). The germline V gene has CDR1 SGHAT and CDR2 FQNNGV. The CDR3 has 16 residues. Trimming stripped 2 bases from V and 2 bases from J, with 14 bases between. The CDR3 DNA reads as TGTGCCAGCAGCTTACTCGGACAGCGGTCCACAGATACGCAGTATTTT. Protein product: CASSLLGQRSTDTQYF.

This clonotype occurred a few times. The genes are TRBV5-1 and TRBJ2-7; D uncertain. V dropped 0 bases and J dropped 5 bases, with 15 bases sitting between them. From germline, CDR1 is SGHRS and CDR2 YFSETQ. The CDR3 consists of 15 residues. The CDR3 protein is CASSLAPEGVHEQYF. The CDR3 region has the DNA TGCGCCAGCAGCTTGGCCCCAGAAGGCGTCCACGAGCAGTACTTC.

This clonotype has only a few counts. In DNA form, the CDR3 reads TGTGCCAGCAGTTACTCACCTTCGGATACGCAGTATTTT. This translates into CASSYSPSDTQYF. This chain links TRBV5-5 with TRBJ2-3; no reliable D call. CDR3 size: 13 residues. CDR1 is SGHKS and CDR2 is YYEKEE in the germline V gene (reference sequence). V lost 5 bases, J lost 6 bases, and 13 bases lay in between.

The J gene is TRBJ2-7, the V gene TRBV20-1; 13 bases match TRBD2. Germline V gene sequence: CDR1 DFQATT, CDR2 SNEGSKA (reference sequence). The CDR3 has 19 amino acids. The trim removed 4 bases at V and 3 bases at J, leaving 18 bases unmatched. The CDR3 loop is CSAMPTGTSGVAQVYEQYF. The DNA for the CDR3 is TGCAGTGCTATGCCCACCGGGACTAGCGGGGTAGCCCAGGTCTACGAGCAGTACTTC.

V usage is TRBV19 and J usage is TRBJ1-5, with D perhaps TRBD1 (5 bases). The CDR3 contains 15 residues. Deletions cut 1 base from V and 1 base from J, with 8 bases between. The germline V gene has CDR1 LNHDA and CDR2 SQIVND (reference sequence). The CDR3 here is CASSIVRDSNQPQHF. In DNA, the CDR3 is TGTGCCAGTAGTATAGTTCGGGACAGCAATCAGCCCCAGCATTTT.

This clonotype was detected only a few times. The rearrangement uses TRBV20-1 and TRBJ2-4, with 8 bases that match TRBD1. The last part of the DNA fits TRBJ2-7 better; the J call may be wrong. Germline V CDR1 and CDR2: DFQATT, SNEGSKA (reference sequence). The CDR3 extends over 13 amino acids. CDR3 nucleotide sequence: TGCAGTGCTAGACCGACAGGGGAACACGAGCAGTACTTC. Translating gives CSARPTGEHEQYF.

This chain uses TRBV20-1 with TRBJ2-3; 8 positions agree with TRBD2. V lost 1 base and J lost 1; bases outside the gene matches: 10. The CDR3 sequence is 17 residues long. Germline V gene lookup returns CDR1 DFQATT and CDR2 SNEGSKA (reference sequence). The CDR3 DNA is TGCAGTGCTAGAGTCTCCCAGCGGGAGTGGGGCACAGATACGCAGTATTTT. Protein: CSARVSQREWGTDTQYF.

This clonotype was observed a handful of times. This chain uses TRBV6-1 with TRBJ1-2, with 9 bases that match TRBD1. Germline V gene lookup returns CDR1 MNHNS and CDR2 SASEGT. J lost 0 bases, V lost 7 bases, and 15 bases had no gene match. The CDR3 sequence is 18 residues long. CDR3 in DNA: TGTGCCAGCACCCCCAGAGCGGGACAGGGTCAAGCTAACTATGGCTACACCTTC. Its protein is CASTPRAGQGQANYGYTF.

This clonotype appeared a few times. The chain carries TRBV7-9 and TRBJ2-3; D possibly matches TRBD1 or TRBD2 (5 bases each). Germline V lookup: CDR1 SEHNR, CDR2 FQNEAQ (reference sequence). V was shortened by 11 bases and J by 8 bases, with 20 bases between the two germline ends. The CDR3 covers 13 residues. CDR3 amino acids: CAGAGAELVTQYF. In nucleotides, the CDR3 is TGTGCCGGGGCGGGCGCTGAACTAGTTACGCAGTATTTT.

This chain connects TRBV4-3 to TRBJ2-2; 12 nucleotides line up with TRBD2. This CDR3 contains 16 residues. Trimming cost V 2 bases and J 4 bases; bases outside gene matches: 2. The V gene's germline CDR1 is LGHNA and CDR2 YSLEER. DNA of the CDR3: TGCGCCAGCAGCCAACCGGGACTAGCGGGCACCGGGGAGCTGTTTTTT. Translation: CASSQPGLAGTGELFF.

The chain recombines TRBV7-9 with TRBJ1-5, with a weak D call TRBD1 (5 bases). Trimming left V 9 bases short and J 0 bases short, with 12 bases between. The CDR3 consists of 14 residues. Germline CDR1 reads SEHNR; CDR2 reads FQNEAQ (reference sequence). This CDR3 reads CASTGDYSNQPQHF. CDR3 in DNA: TGTGCCAGTACAGGCGACTATAGCAATCAGCCCCAGCATTTT.

The chain uses TRBV28 and TRBJ1-2; D call uncertain. Germline V gives CDR1 MDHEN, CDR2 SYDVKM. CDR3 size: 15 residues. V shed 3 bases and J shed 2 bases, with 13 bases lying between them. The CDR3 here is CASSFPHTVNYGYTF. The CDR3 nucleotides read TGTGCCAGCAGTTTTCCCCACACAGTCAACTATGGCTACACCTTC.

The chain links TRBV7-2 to TRBJ2-2; 11 nucleotides align to TRBD2. The length of the CDR3 is 17 residues. Trimming cost V 0 bases and J 7 bases; bases outside gene matches: 7. Germline loops: CDR1 SGHTA, CDR2 FQGNSA. This CDR3 reads CASSLALAGGKGGELFF. CDR3 nucleotides: TGTGCCAGCAGCTTAGCGTTAGCGGGAGGGAAAGGCGGGGAGCTGTTTTTT.

V usage is TRBV7-9 and J usage is TRBJ2-3; the match to TRBD2 covers 10 bases. The V gene end was trimmed by 5 bases and the J gene end by 3 bases; junction bases not matched to a gene: 5. The germline gives CDR1 SEHNR, CDR2 FQNEAQ (reference sequence). The CDR3 loop spans 15 amino acids. CDR3 sequence reads: CASSNGTSVTDTQYF. CDR3 sequence (DNA): TGTGCCAGCAGCAACGGGACTAGCGTAACAGATACGCAGTATTTT.

The chain combines TRBV7-8 with TRBJ2-7, with D possibly TRBD1 on 6 matching bases. In germline, CDR1 is SGHVS, CDR2 FQNEAQ. Trimming removed 5 bases at V and 4 bases at J, with 12 bases between. The CDR3 is 13 residues long. CDR3 amino acids: CASSPRGQYEQYF. The CDR3 DNA reads as TGTGCCAGCAGCCCCCGAGGACAGTACGAGCAGTACTTC.

The gene calls are TRBV6-5 and TRBJ2-1, with D perhaps TRBD1 (6 bases). The CDR3 extends over 15 amino acids. Germline V gives CDR1 MNHEY, CDR2 SVGAGI. V was pared by 2 bases and J by 10 bases, with 18 bases between. CDR3 sequence: CASSYGRRGDYEQFF. The DNA for the CDR3 is TGTGCCAGCAGTTACGGTCGCAGGGGTGACTACGAGCAGTTCTTC.

J is TRBJ1-2 and V is TRBV3-1, with D possibly being TRBD1 (5 bases). Germline CDR1 LGHDT, CDR2 YNNKEL (reference sequence). The ends were cut back, 0 bases at V and 5 bases at J, with 13 bases in the middle. The CDR3 is 15 amino acids. CDR3 in amino acids: CASSQDVRGTYGYTF. CDR3 nucleotides: TGTGCCAGCAGCCAAGATGTTCGGGGGACTTATGGCTACACCTTC.

The chain couples TRBV7-2 to TRBJ1-6; D not resolved. Trimming removed 5 bases at V and 2 bases at J, with 13 bases between. The CDR3 contains 16 residues. Germline CDR1 SGHTA, CDR2 FQGNSA. CDR3 loop: CASSLHFGTYNSPLHF. The CDR3 DNA reads as TGTGCCAGCAGCCTCCACTTCGGTACCTATAATTCACCCCTCCACTTT.

This clonotype was seen ten or more times. CDR3 nucleotide sequence: TGTGCCAGCAGCTTAGGGTCATTGAGCGTGGAGACCCAGTACTTC. The encoded protein is CASSLGSLSVETQYF. This chain uses TRBV7-6 with TRBJ2-5, with no clear D. The CDR3 covers 15 residues. Germline V gives CDR1 SGHVS, CDR2 FNYEAQ. Trimming left V 1 base short and J 5 bases short, with 14 bases between.

On this clonotype itself: A much larger clone is a single base away; this may be a read error. The chain carries TRBV2 and TRBJ2-3; D ambiguous. CDR1 and CDR2 from the germline V gene are SNHLY and FYNNEI. The CDR3 loop spans 14 amino acids. V lost 3 bases, J lost 4 bases, and 11 bases lay in between. The CDR3: CASSDPVSADTQYF. Written as DNA, the CDR3 is TGTGCCAGCAGTGACCCGGTGAGCGCAGATACGCAGTATTTT.

The V call is TRBV15, the J call TRBJ1-2; 7 bases align to TRBD1. V lost 5 bases and J lost 0; bases outside the gene matches: 3. Germline lookup yields CDR1 LNHNV and CDR2 YYDKDF (reference sequence). The CDR3 is made up of 14 amino acids. CDR3 region: CATSPGGPNYGYTF. CDR3 coding DNA: TGTGCCACCAGCCCAGGGGGGCCTAACTATGGCTACACCTTC.

This clonotype appeared a few times. The chain joins TRBV15 to TRBJ1-4; 8 bases align to TRBD1. Germline V gene data show CDR1 as LNHNV and CDR2 as YYDKDF (reference sequence). V was pared by 8 bases and J by 8 bases, with 13 bases of the junction left unmatched. This CDR3 has 15 residues. DNA for the CDR3: TGTGCCACCGGAGTTCCCCAGGGGGCTTGGGAAAAACTGTTTTTT. Amino acid sequence: CATGVPQGAWEKLFF.

This clonotype was found a few times. The J gene is TRBJ1-4, the V gene TRBV11-2; D unresolved. Per the germline V gene, CDR1 is SGHAT and CDR2 is FQNNGV. V gave up 0 bases and J gave up 3 bases, with 11 bases separating them. The CDR3 has 16 residues. Here the CDR3 DNA reads TGTGCCAGCAGCTTAGATACGGCGGTTCCTAATGAAAAACTGTTTTTT. This sequence encodes CASSLDTAVPNEKLFF.

This clonotype was detected only once. This chain uses TRBV12-3 or TRBV12-4 with TRBJ2-7; maybe TRBD1 (6 bases). Deletions cut 6 bases from V and 1 base from J, with 13 bases between. The CDR3 contains 14 residues. The CDR3 DNA sequence: TGTGCCAGCAGGAGGTCCAGGGGATCCTACGAGCAGTACTTC. Translating it yields CASRRSRGSYEQYF.